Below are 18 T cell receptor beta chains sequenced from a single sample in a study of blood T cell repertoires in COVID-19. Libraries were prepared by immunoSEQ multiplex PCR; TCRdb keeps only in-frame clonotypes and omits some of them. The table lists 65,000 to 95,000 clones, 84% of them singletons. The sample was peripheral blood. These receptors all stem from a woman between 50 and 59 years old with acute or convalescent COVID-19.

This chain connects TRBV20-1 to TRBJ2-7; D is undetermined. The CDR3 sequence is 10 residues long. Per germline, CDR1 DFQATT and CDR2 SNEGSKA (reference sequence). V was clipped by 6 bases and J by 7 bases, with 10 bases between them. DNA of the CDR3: TGCAGTGCGTCTAGGATAGAGCAGTACTTC. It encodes CSASRIEQYF.

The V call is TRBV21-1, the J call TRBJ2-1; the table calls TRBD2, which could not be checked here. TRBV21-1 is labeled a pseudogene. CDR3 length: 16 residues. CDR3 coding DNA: TGTGCCAGCAGCAAGGATGGCGGGCGGGGCTACAATGAGCAGTTCTTC. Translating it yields CASSKDGGRGYNEQFF.

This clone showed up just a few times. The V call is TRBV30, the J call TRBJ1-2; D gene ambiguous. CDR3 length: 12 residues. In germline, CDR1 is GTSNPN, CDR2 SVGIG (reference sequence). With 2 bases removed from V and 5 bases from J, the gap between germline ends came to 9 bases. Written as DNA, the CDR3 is TGTGCCTGGAGTCCAGATGTGTATGGCTACACCTTC. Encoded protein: CAWSPDVYGYTF. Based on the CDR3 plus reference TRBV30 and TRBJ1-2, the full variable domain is SQTIHQWPATLVQPVGSPLSLECTVEGTSNPNLYWYRQAAGRGLQLLFYSVGIGQISSEVPQNLSASRPQDRQFILSSKKLLLSDSGFYLCAWSPDVYGYTFGSGTRLTVV.

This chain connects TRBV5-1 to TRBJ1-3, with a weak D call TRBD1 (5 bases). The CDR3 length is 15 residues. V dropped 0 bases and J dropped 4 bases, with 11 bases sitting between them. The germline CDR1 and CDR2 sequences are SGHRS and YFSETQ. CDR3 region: CASSLEAGKGNTIYF. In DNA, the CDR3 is TGCGCCAGCAGCTTGGAGGCAGGGAAAGGAAACACCATATATTTT.

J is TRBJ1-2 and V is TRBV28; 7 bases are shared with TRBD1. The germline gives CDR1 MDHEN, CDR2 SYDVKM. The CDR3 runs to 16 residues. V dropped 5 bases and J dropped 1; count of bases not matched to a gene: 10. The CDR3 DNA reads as TGTGCCAGCAGTACCCCGACAGGGATTGGTAACTATGGCTACACCTTC. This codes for CASSTPTGIGNYGYTF.

The DNA of the CDR3 is TGTGCCAGCAGCCCCCACCACCAGACAGGGCCAGAGACCCAGTACTTC. Amino acids: CASSPHHQTGPETQYF. The chain joins TRBV7-6 to TRBJ2-5; TRBD1 aligns across 7 bases. The CDR3 spans 16 residues. J lost 4 bases, V lost 5 bases, and 13 bases had no gene match. Looked up from germline, CDR1 is SGHVS and CDR2 is FNYEAQ.

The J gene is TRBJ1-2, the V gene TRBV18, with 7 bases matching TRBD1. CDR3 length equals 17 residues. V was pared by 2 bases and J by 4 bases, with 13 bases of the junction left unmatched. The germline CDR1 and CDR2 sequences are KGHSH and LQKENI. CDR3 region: CASSPGRVGGQLYGYTF. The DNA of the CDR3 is TGTGCCAGCTCACCAGGAAGGGTAGGGGGCCAACTCTATGGCTACACCTTC.

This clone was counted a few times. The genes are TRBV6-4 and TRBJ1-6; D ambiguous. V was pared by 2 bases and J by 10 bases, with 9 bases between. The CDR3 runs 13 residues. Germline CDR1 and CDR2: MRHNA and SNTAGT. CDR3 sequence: CASSDREESPLHF. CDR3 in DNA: TGTGCCAGCAGTGACAGGGAGGAGTCACCCCTCCACTTT.

Here the CDR3 reads CASSQVGLGYEQYF. The CDR3 DNA sequence: TGTGCCAGCAGCCAAGTGGGACTAGGCTACGAGCAGTACTTC. This chain connects TRBV4-2 to TRBJ2-7; 8 bases match TRBD2. V lost 1 base and J lost 3; bases outside the gene matches: 2. This CDR3 spans 14 amino acids. The germline CDR1 and CDR2 sequences are LGHNA and YNFKEQ.

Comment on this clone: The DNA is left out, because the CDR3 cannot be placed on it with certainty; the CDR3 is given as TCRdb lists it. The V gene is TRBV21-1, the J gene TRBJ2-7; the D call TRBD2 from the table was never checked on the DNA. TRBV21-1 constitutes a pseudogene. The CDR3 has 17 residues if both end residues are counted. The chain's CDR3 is CASSSPRFAGGIHEQYF.

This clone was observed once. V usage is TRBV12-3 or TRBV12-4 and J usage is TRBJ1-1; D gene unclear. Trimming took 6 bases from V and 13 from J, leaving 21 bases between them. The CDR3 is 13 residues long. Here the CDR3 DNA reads TGTGCCAGCAGACTAAACCTAGGAAGTGAGGGTTTCTTT. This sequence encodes CASRLNLGSEGFF.

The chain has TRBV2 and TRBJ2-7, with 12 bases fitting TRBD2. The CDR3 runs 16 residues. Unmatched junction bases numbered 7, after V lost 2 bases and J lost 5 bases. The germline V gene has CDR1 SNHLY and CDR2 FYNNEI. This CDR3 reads CASSELGGLAGNEQYF. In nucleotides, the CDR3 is TGTGCCAGCAGTGAACTAGGCGGACTAGCGGGGAACGAGCAGTACTTC.

The CDR3 DNA reads as TGTGCCAGCAGCTTAGGAGGGCAGGACTCCTACGAGCAGTACTTC. As protein: CASSLGGQDSYEQYF. The chain joins TRBV11-3 to TRBJ2-7, with D possibly TRBD2 on 5 matching bases. The CDR3 covers 15 residues. V dropped 1 base and J dropped 0 bases, with 10 bases sitting between them. CDR1 SGHNT and CDR2 YENEEA come from the germline V gene. Using reference TRBV11-3 and TRBJ2-7 for the parts outside the CDR3, the full variable domain is EAGVVQSPRYKIIEKKQPVAFWCNPISGHNTLYWYLQNLGQGPELLIRYENEEAVDDSQLPKDRFSAERLKGVDSTLKIQPAELGDSAVYLCASSLGGQDSYEQYFGPGTRLTVT.

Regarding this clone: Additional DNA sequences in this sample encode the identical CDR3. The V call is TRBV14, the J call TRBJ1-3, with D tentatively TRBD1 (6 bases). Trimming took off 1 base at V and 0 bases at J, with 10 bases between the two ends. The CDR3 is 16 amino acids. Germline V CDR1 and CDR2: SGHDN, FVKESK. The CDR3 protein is CASSQGRGASGNTIYF. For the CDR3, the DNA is TGTGCCAGCAGCCAAGGTCGGGGGGCCTCTGGAAACACCATATATTTT.

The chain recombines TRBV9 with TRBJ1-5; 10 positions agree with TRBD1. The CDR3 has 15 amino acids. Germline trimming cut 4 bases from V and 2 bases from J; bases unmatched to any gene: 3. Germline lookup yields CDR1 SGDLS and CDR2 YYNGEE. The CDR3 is CASSSGQGGNQPQHF. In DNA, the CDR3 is TGTGCCAGCAGCTCAGGACAGGGGGGCAATCAGCCCCAGCATTTT.

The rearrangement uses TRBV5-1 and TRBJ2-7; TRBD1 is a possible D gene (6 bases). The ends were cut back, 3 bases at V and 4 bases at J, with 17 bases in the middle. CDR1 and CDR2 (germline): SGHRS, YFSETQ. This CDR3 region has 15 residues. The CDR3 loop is CASSYGTPGAYEQYF. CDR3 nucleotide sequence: TGCGCCAGCAGCTACGGGACACCTGGGGCATACGAGCAGTACTTC.

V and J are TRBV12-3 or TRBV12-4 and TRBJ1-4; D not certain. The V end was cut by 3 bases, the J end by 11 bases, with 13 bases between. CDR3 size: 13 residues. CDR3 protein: CASSFRGLGKLFF. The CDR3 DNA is TGTGCCAGCAGTTTTAGAGGGCTTGGGAAACTGTTTTTT.

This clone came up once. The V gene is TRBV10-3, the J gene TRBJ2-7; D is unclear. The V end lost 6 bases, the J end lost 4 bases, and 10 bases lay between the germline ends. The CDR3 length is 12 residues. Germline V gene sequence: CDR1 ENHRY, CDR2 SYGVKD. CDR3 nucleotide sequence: TGTGCCATCAGCGAGCCCCAGTACGAGCAGTACTTC. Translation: CAISEPQYEQYF.